The clone carrying this T cell receptor (beta chain) was counted at least ten times. The antigen is unknown. This CDR3 has 15 residues. Germline V gene sequence: CDR1 SGHTS, CDR2 YDEGEE. The V gene end was trimmed by 5 bases and the J gene end by 0 bases; junction bases not matched to a gene: 7. The source of the sample is a study of CD8+CD57+ T cells in acquired aplastic anemia. Study overall: The average for DNA from sorted CD4+ and CD8+ cells was roughly 3 ug.

Notes on the study in general: Controls did not differ significantly from patients in CD8+ Simpson's diversity.

Profiling that covered TCR beta VDJ and CDR3 relied on genomic DNA as its template. Each CDR3 protein gets one entry after TCRdb re-called the reads with MiXCR. Of hundreds of thousands of distinct CDR3 sequences listed, about 56% are singletons. Sequenced sample: sorted CD4+, CD8+, or CD8+CD57+ T cells (not recorded which) from PBMCs. This receptor was identified in a human donor with severe aplastic anemia or a healthy control (not recorded which). The chain uses TRBV5-8 and TRBJ1-2; 7 bases fit TRBD1. The chain's CDR3 is CASRPGTDSNYGYTF. Here the CDR3 DNA reads TGTGCCAGCAGACCCGGGACAGACTCTAACTATGGCTACACCTTC.